The 29 T cell receptor beta chains below come from one sample, sequenced in a study of T cell repertoires in cytomegalovirus infection. TCRdb redid the calling of the reads with MiXCR, one entry per CDR3 protein. The table includes some 280,000 distinct CDR3 sequences, roughly 13% detected once. The sequencing sample was made of PBMCs. The receptors originated from a human donor in good health (CMV status not recorded). Some clones in this sample may be carry-over from other donors' samples.

As regards this clonotype: Possible read error: a much larger clone is one base away. The rearrangement links TRBV7-2 to TRBJ2-6; TRBD1 might be the D (6 bases). With 8 bases removed from V and 4 bases from J, the gap between germline ends came to 15 bases. Germline CDR1 and CDR2: SGHTA and FQGNSA. The CDR3 length is 15 residues. In DNA, the CDR3 is TGTGCCAGCGGGACACTGGGTTCCGGGGCCAACGTCCTGACTTTC. Translation gives CASGTLGSGANVLTF.

This clonotype has at least ten counts. The chain carries TRBV12-3 or TRBV12-4 and TRBJ2-4; maybe TRBD2 (6 bases). V was pared by 0 bases and J by 0 bases, with 9 bases between. There are 16 residues in the CDR3. The CDR3 here is CASSLARDLAKNIQYF. The CDR3 nucleotides are TGTGCCAGCAGTTTAGCGCGGGACCTAGCCAAAAACATTCAGTACTTC.

As DNA, the CDR3 is TGTGCCAGCAGCTTAAGACTAGCGGAAAATGAGGTGTTCTTC. It is translated as CASSLRLAENEVFF. The chain uses TRBV7-2 and TRBJ2-1, with TRBD2 matching over 9 bases. Losses at the gene ends were 2 bases for V and 15 bases for J; bases not matched to a gene: 11. The V gene's germline CDR1 is SGHTA and CDR2 FQGNSA. The CDR3 is 14 residues long.

This clonotype was observed many times. The V gene is TRBV7-2, the J gene TRBJ2-5; no clear D. Looked up from germline, CDR1 is SGHTA and CDR2 is FQGNSA. V was clipped by 5 bases and J by 0 bases, with 7 bases between them. CDR3 length: 13 residues. The CDR3 is CASSPFNQETQYF. The DNA for the CDR3 is TGTGCCAGCAGCCCGTTTAACCAAGAGACCCAGTACTTC.

This clonotype was recorded at least ten times. This chain uses TRBV12-3 or TRBV12-4 with TRBJ2-7; D ambiguous. Trimming removed 1 base at V and 0 bases at J, with 4 bases between. The CDR3 extends over 13 amino acids. The CDR3 DNA reads TGTGCCAGCAGTTTAGTCCTCTCCTACGAGCAGTACTTC. Protein sequence: CASSLVLSYEQYF.

This clonotype has just a few counts. J is TRBJ2-7 and V is TRBV20-1; 16 bases are a match to TRBD2. CDR3 length: 18 amino acids. Trimming removed 0 bases from V and 5 bases from J; junction bases left unmatched: 10. CDR1 is DFQATT and CDR2 is SNEGSKA in the germline V gene (reference sequence). This CDR3 is CSARDPGTSGRAPHEQYF. The CDR3 nucleotides read TGCAGTGCTAGAGATCCTGGGACTAGCGGGAGGGCCCCCCACGAGCAGTACTTC.

This clonotype has ten or more counts. The chain couples TRBV6-2 or TRBV6-3 to TRBJ2-5; the D gene could be TRBD1 or TRBD2 (5 bases each). The germline gives CDR1 MNHEY, CDR2 SVGEGT. CDR3 length equals 11 residues. V lost 9 bases and J 6 bases, leaving 11 bases between the germline ends. CDR3 coding DNA: TGTGCCAGTTGCGAGGGGAAGACCCAGTACTTC. It yields the protein CASCEGKTQYF.

This clonotype was seen at least ten times. The chain employs TRBV5-4 and TRBJ2-4; D is possibly TRBD1 or TRBD2 (5 bases each). The CDR3 length is 13 residues. The germline V gene encodes CDR1 SGHNT and CDR2 YYREEE (reference sequence). Trimming took 4 bases from V and 9 from J, leaving 14 bases between them. CDR3 loop: CASSLGVGGIQYF. The CDR3 DNA reads TGTGCCAGCAGCCTGGGGGTAGGCGGCATTCAGTACTTC.

This clonotype was seen ten or more times. The chain recombines TRBV11-3 with TRBJ2-7; D not resolved. CDR1 is SGHNT and CDR2 is YENEEA in the germline V gene. This CDR3 comprises 12 residues. V shed 5 bases and J shed 2 bases, with 7 bases lying between them. CDR3 residues: CASSDGTYEQYF. The CDR3 DNA follows: TGTGCCAGCAGCGACGGAACCTACGAGCAGTACTTC. The entire variable domain, with the rest obtained from reference TRBV11-3 and TRBJ2-7, is as follows: EAGVVQSPRYKIIEKKQPVAFWCNPISGHNTLYWYLQNLGQGPELLIRYENEEAVDDSQLPKDRFSAERLKGVDSTLKIQPAELGDSAVYLCASSDGTYEQYFGPGTRLTVT.

This clonotype appeared many times. The CDR3, as DNA: TGTGCCAGTAGGATCGGACAGCATAATGAAAAACTGTTTTTGGAGGGACAGCATAATGAAAAACTGTTTTTT. This gives the protein CASRIGQHNEKLFLEGQHNEKLFF. The chain carries TRBV19 and TRBJ1-4; 7 nucleotides agree with TRBD1. With 6 bases clipped from V and 4 bases from J, the junction kept 35 bases outside the gene matches. Germline CDR1 reads LNHDA; CDR2 reads SQIVND (reference sequence). CDR3 size: 24 residues.

This clonotype has more than one count but fewer than ten. This chain uses TRBV6-1 with TRBJ2-3; TRBD2 matches 7 bases. The CDR3 consists of 14 residues. The V gene end was trimmed by 8 bases and the J gene end by 3 bases; junction bases not matched to a gene: 8. CDR1 and CDR2 (germline): MNHNS, SASEGT. CDR3 loop: CASGLDLKTDTQYF. DNA for the CDR3: TGTGCCAGCGGACTAGATCTGAAGACAGATACGCAGTATTTT.

This clonotype was observed a few times. The rearrangement uses TRBV12-3 or TRBV12-4 and TRBJ1-2; no definite D call. The V end was cut by 1 base, the J end by 6 bases, with 15 bases between. The CDR3 runs 15 residues. CDR3 amino acids: CASSLGRHKKDGYTF. CDR3 DNA: TGTGCCAGCAGTTTAGGCCGACACAAAAAAGATGGCTACACCTTC.

This clonotype appeared a few times. The chain has TRBV10-3 and TRBJ2-2; the D gene is possibly TRBD1 (6 bases). The CDR3 consists of 16 residues. V lost 6 bases to trimming and J lost 2 bases, with 16 bases between them. Germline assignment: CDR1 ENHRY and CDR2 SYGVKD. CDR3 sequence: CAIRSVTGSNTGELFF. As DNA, the CDR3 is TGTGCCATCAGGAGCGTCACAGGGAGCAACACCGGGGAGCTGTTTTTT.

This clonotype was observed many times. This chain links TRBV6-6 with TRBJ2-2; the D gene is possibly TRBD1 (5 bases). V lost 7 bases to trimming and J lost 1 base, with 7 bases between them. The CDR3 is made up of 13 amino acids. Germline V gives CDR1 MNHNY, CDR2 SVGAGI (reference sequence). Here the CDR3 DNA reads TGTGCCAGCATCAGGGAGAACACCGGGGAGCTGTTTTTT. Translating it yields CASIRENTGELFF.

In this sample, this clonotype turned up a few times. V usage is TRBV3-1 and J usage is TRBJ2-5, with 7 bases matching TRBD2. CDR3 length: 14 residues. Trimming at V came to 4 bases and at J to 5 bases, leaving 7 bases not matched to a gene. Germline V gives CDR1 LGHDT, CDR2 YNNKEL (reference sequence). CDR3 in DNA: TGTGCCAGCAGCCTACTAGCGCGGGTGGAGACCCAGTACTTC. Its protein is CASSLLARVETQYF.

This clonotype was counted at least ten times. This chain links TRBV20-1 with TRBJ2-2; D not certain. Germline V gene lookup returns CDR1 DFQATT and CDR2 SNEGSKA (reference sequence). The CDR3 runs 12 residues. With 5 bases removed from V and 4 bases from J, the gap between germline ends came to 8 bases. Written as DNA, the CDR3 is TGCAGTGCTGGAAGAACCACCGGGGAGCTGTTTTTT. Translated, it gives CSAGRTTGELFF.

This clonotype was observed many times. The chain links TRBV7-2 to TRBJ2-7, with 7 bases aligning to TRBD1. This CDR3 contains 13 residues. The ends lost 5 bases at V and 5 bases at J; junction bases unmatched: 6. Germline CDR1 is SGHTA and CDR2 is FQGNSA. Here the CDR3 reads CASSPTGNHEQYF. CDR3 nucleotide sequence: TGTGCCAGCAGCCCGACAGGGAATCACGAGCAGTACTTC.

In this sample, this clonotype turned up many times. The chain is built from TRBV7-2 and TRBJ1-2; 9 bases fit TRBD1. CDR3 length equals 18 residues. J lost 8 bases, V lost 5 bases, and 21 bases had no gene match. Germline values: CDR1 SGHTA, CDR2 FQGNSA. The CDR3 DNA sequence: TGTGCCAGCAGCCCCGGATTCGAAACGACAGGGGGTTTTTACGGCTACACCTTC. Translated, it gives CASSPGFETTGGFYGYTF.

The rearrangement joins TRBV10-1 to TRBJ1-1; 8 nucleotides match TRBD1. The germline gives CDR1 WNHNN, CDR2 SYGVQD (reference sequence). The V and J ends lost 9 bases and 0 bases, in that order; junction bases with no gene match: 3. The CDR3 totals 13 residues. DNA of the CDR3: TGCGCCAGTAGACAGGGGATGAACACTGAAGCTTTCTTT. Amino acid sequence: CASRQGMNTEAFF.

This clonotype was picked up many times. The rearrangement uses TRBV29-1 and TRBJ2-7; tentatively, D is TRBD2 (7 bases). V lost 4 bases and J lost 1, with 17 bases in between. Germline V lookup: CDR1 SQVTM, CDR2 ANQGSEA. CDR3 length: 15 amino acids. The CDR3 DNA reads TGCAGCGTTGCTGGCTGGGGGAGGGGGTCCTACGAGCAGTACTTC. This codes for CSVAGWGRGSYEQYF.

A word on this clonotype: This may be a read error, as it is one base from a much larger clone. This chain connects TRBV9 to TRBJ2-7, with a tentative D call TRBD1 (5 bases). Germline loops: CDR1 SGDLS, CDR2 YYNGEE. V gave up 0 bases and J gave up 1 base, with 5 bases separating them. This CDR3 region has 13 residues. This chain's CDR3 is CASSVGQSYEQYF. The CDR3 DNA reads as TGTGCCAGCAGCGTAGGACAGTCCTACGAGCAGTACTTC.

Notes on this clonotype: Just one base apart from a much larger clone, this may be a read error. V and J are TRBV10-3 and TRBJ2-7, with no clear D. CDR1 ENHRY and CDR2 SYGVKD come from the germline V gene. CDR3 length: 15 amino acids. The germline V and J ends were trimmed by 0 bases and 2 bases, with 11 bases remaining between them. The CDR3 sequence: CAISESNSGTYEQYF. As DNA, the CDR3 is TGTGCCATCAGTGAGTCGAATTCAGGCACCTACGAGCAGTACTTC.

V usage is TRBV7-3 and J usage is TRBJ2-1; 8 bases map to TRBD1. The CDR3 length is 16 residues. Germline-derived CDR1 and CDR2 are SGHTA and FQGTGA. With 1 base clipped from V and 7 bases from J, the junction kept 9 bases outside the gene matches. In DNA form, the CDR3 reads TGTGCCAGCAGCTTAAACCCACCGGACAGGGTTAATGAGCAGTTCTTC. It translates to CASSLNPPDRVNEQFF.

This clonotype appeared a few times. V is TRBV10-3 and J is TRBJ2-3; unclear D gene. Trimming removed 11 bases at V and 0 bases at J, with 6 bases between. This CDR3 is 11 amino acids long. Per germline, CDR1 ENHRY and CDR2 SYGVKD. CDR3 sequence (DNA): TGTGCCGCGCAGAGCACAGATACGCAGTATTTT. This translates into CAAQSTDTQYF.

This clonotype showed up many times. This chain connects TRBV14 to TRBJ2-7; D ambiguous. Germline CDR1 reads SGHDN; CDR2 reads FVKESK. The germline V and J ends were trimmed by 0 bases and 7 bases, with 13 bases remaining between them. This CDR3 contains 14 residues. In DNA, the CDR3 is TGTGCCAGCAGCCAAGATCTTGTCGTTCGGGAGCAGTACTTC. Its protein product is CASSQDLVVREQYF.

The chain is built from TRBV7-3 and TRBJ1-1, with D possibly being TRBD1 (6 bases). V was clipped by 1 base and J by 8 bases, with 11 bases between them. Germline CDR1 SGHTA, CDR2 FQGTGA. The CDR3 extends over 13 amino acids. The CDR3 sequence is CASSLNWQGEAFF. The CDR3 region has the DNA TGTGCCAGCAGCTTAAATTGGCAGGGGGAAGCTTTCTTT.

DNA for the CDR3: TGTGCCAGCAGACGGACAGAGGGGATTCAGCCCCAGCATTTT. As protein: CASRRTEGIQPQHF. The J gene is TRBJ1-5, the V gene TRBV27; the D gene is possibly TRBD1 (6 bases). Germline V lookup: CDR1 MNHEY, CDR2 SMNVEV (reference sequence). V dropped 6 bases and J dropped 6 bases, with 15 bases sitting between them. The CDR3 extends over 14 amino acids.

This chain connects TRBV29-1 to TRBJ1-1, with 7 nucleotides matching TRBD1. The germline CDR1 and CDR2 sequences are SQVTM and ANQGSEA. V lost 4 bases to trimming and J lost 3 bases; unmatched junction nucleotides: 8. CDR3 length: 14 residues. The chain's CDR3 is CSVGKTGWDTEAFF. Here the CDR3 DNA reads TGCAGCGTTGGAAAGACAGGGTGGGACACTGAAGCTTTCTTT.

This clonotype was picked up many times. The V call is TRBV7-9, the J call TRBJ1-1; no reliable D call. CDR3 length: 16 residues. The V end was cut by 5 bases, the J end by 3 bases, with 19 bases between. In germline, CDR1 is SEHNR, CDR2 FQNEAQ (reference sequence). The CDR3 DNA sequence: TGTGCCAGCAGCCGCCCAGGTGTACAGCCCTACACTGAAGCTTTCTTT. Translating gives CASSRPGVQPYTEAFF.